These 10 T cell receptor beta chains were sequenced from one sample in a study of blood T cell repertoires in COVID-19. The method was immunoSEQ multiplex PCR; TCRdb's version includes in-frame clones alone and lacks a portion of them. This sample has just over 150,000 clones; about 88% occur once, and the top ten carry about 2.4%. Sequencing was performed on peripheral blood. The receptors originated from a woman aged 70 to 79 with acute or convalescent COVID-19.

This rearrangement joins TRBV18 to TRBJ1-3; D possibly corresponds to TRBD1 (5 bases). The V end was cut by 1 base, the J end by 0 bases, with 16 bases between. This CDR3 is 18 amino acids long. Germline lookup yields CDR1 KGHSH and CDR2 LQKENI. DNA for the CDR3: TGTGCCAGCTCACCACGATTGTCAGGGCTCCTCTCTGGAAACACCATATATTTT. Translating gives CASSPRLSGLLSGNTIYF.

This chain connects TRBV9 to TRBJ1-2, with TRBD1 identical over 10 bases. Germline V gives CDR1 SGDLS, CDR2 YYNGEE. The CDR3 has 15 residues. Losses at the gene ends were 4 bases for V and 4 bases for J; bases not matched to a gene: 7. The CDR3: CASSPRQGALYGYTF. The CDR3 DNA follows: TGTGCCAGCAGCCCCCGACAGGGGGCTCTCTATGGCTACACCTTC.

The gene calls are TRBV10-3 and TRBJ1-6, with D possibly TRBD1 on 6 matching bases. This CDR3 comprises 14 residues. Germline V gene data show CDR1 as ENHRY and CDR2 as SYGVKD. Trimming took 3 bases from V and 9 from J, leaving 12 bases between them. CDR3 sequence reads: CAISDTGSGSPLHF. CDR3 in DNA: TGTGCCATCAGTGACACAGGGTCGGGTTCACCCCTCCACTTT.

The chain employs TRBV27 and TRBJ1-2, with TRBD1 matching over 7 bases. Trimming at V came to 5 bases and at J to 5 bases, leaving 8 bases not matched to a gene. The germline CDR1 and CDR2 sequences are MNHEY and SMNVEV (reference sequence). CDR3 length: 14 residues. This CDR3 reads CASSAGTATYGYTF. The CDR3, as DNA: TGTGCCAGCAGTGCGGGGACAGCGACGTATGGCTACACCTTC.

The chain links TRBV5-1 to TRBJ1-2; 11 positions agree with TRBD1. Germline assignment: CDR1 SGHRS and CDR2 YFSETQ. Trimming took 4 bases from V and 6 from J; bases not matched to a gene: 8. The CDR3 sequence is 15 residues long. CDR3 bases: TGCGCCAGCAGCCCGCCCGGGACAGGGGGACATGGCTACACCTTC. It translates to CASSPPGTGGHGYTF.

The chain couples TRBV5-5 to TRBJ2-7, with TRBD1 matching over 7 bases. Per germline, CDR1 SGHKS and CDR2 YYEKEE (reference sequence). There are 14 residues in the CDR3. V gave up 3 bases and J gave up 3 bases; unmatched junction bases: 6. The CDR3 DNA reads TGTGCCAGCAGCTCGAGAGGGACAGACTACGAGCAGTACTTC. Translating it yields CASSSRGTDYEQYF.

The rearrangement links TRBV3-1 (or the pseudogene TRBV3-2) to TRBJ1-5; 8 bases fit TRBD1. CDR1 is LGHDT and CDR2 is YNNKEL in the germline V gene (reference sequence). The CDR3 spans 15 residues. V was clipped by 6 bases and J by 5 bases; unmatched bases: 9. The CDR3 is CASSSGQGQYQPQHF. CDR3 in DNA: TGTGCCAGCAGTTCTGGACAGGGACAGTATCAGCCCCAGCATTTT.

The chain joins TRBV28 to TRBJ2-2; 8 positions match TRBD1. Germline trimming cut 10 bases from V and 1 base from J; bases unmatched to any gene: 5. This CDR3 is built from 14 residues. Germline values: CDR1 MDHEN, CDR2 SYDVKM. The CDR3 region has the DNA TGTGCCACCCTCGACAGGGGGAACACCGGGGAGCTGTTTTTT. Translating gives CATLDRGNTGELFF.

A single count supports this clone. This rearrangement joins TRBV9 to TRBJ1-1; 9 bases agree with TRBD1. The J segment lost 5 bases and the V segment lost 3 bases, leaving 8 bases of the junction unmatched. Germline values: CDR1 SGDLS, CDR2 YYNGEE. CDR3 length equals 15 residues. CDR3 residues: CASSGPGQGLTEAFF. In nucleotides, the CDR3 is TGTGCCAGCAGCGGCCCGGGACAGGGATTAACTGAAGCTTTCTTT. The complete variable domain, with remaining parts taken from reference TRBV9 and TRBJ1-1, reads DSGVTQTPKHLITATGQRVTLRCSPRSGDLSVYWYQQSLDQGLQFLIQYYNGEERAKGNILERFSAQQFPDLHSELNLSSLELGDSALYFCASSGPGQGLTEAFFGQGTRLTVV.

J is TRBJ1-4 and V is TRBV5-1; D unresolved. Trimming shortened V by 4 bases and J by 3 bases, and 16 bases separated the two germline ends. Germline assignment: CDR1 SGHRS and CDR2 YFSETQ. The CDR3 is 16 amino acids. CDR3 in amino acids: CASSRGTQRANEKLFF. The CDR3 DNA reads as TGCGCCAGCAGCCGAGGAACCCAGAGGGCTAATGAAAAACTGTTTTTT.